The present TCR beta chain was sequenced within a study of blood T cell repertoires in COVID-19 (dated by TCRdb to 2020 to 2021). The study in broad terms: The collaborator samples originated in the United States, Italy and Spain and spanned the acute and convalescent phases of COVID-19. The prospective study material was composed of cDNA or gDNA derived from T cells, B-cell-depleted T cells, or PBMCs. Subjects who had been exposed to COVID-19, were actively infected with it, or had recovered from it provided the deeply sampled blood TCRbeta repertoires that made up the dataset. The repertoires were released in a freely available public database meant as a resource for research on the immune response to SARS-CoV-2. The samples were drawn from the first 160 participants of the ongoing ImmuneRACE study and from 1,200 or so subjects provided by 6 global collaborators. The sample metadata nearly always contained a de-identified subject ID, COVID-19 status, age in years and sex. HLA class I and class II types, where available, came from metadata supplied by the sample provider rather than from assay-based typing. Paper-wide results and their limitations: The amount of clinical and demographic metadata varied by source and participant and was provided uncurated.

For this clone: What this receptor recognizes is not known. No clone much larger than this one lies a single base away; base qualities are absent.

V sheds 0 bases and J sheds 6 bases, leaving 5 bases between their ends. CDR1 and CDR2 are read off the germline V gene as MNHEY and SVGAGI. Spanning cysteine to phenylalanine, the CDR3 consists of 13 amino acids. The retained sequence is limited to the CDR3, 39 bases, with the frame set at the first base. Each collaborating institution followed its own protocols to collect whole blood in K2EDTA tubes. Collaborator samples were shipped for TCRbeta analysis as frozen whole blood, isolated PBMCs, or DNA extracted from either sample type. TCRbeta CDR3 regions were amplified from genomic DNA by means of the immunoSEQ Assay, a bias-controlled multiplex PCR. For the original study's pipeline: Nucleated cell counts per sample were estimated from amplification of reference gene primers within the assay. To quantify the absolute abundance of each unique TCRbeta CDR3 rearrangement, sequence reads were collapsed and filtered. For each sample, productive Simpson clonality was calculated as the square root of Simpson's diversity index across productive rearrangements. TCRdb stores this immuneACCESS table with in-frame sequences only. Part of the clones is absent; in the studies checked, under half of the shortfall reflects unresolved V genes, and no reason is known for the rest. V and J calls and clone size are those listed in that table; D and trimming were worked out from the DNA. Within this sample are under 150,000 clones, with approximately 88% of them counted one time only. 25% to 30% of the sample comes from the top ten.

The material sequenced was peripheral blood. The sequence is built from TRBV6-5 and TRBJ1-4; the D gene cannot be named for sure. The sequence derives from a human donor in a cohort sampled during active COVID-19. CDR3 reads: CASSYSSDEKLFF. The DNA sequence is given as TGTGCCAGCAGTTACTCATCGGATGAAAAACTGTTTTTT.